This T cell receptor (beta chain) was captured in a study of cytomegalovirus exposure and HLA in healthy donors. Study-wide results and caveats: Diagnosis of cytomegalovirus status made by the classifier reportedly showed high specificity and sensitivity. Researchers counted some 150 TCR beta chains as cytomegalovirus-associated. Most TCR sequences were uncommon, yet certain public TCRs appeared in many donors.

Note on this clone: The antigen remains unidentified.

The length of the CDR3 is 13 residues. With 1 base removed from V and 9 bases from J, the gap between germline ends came to 13 bases. The germline V gene encodes CDR1 SGHTA and CDR2 FQGNSA. Method: immunoSEQ multiplex PCR; TCRdb's copy keeps in-frame clones and lacks some. The profile shows about 56,000 clones, more than 80% of them singletons. The donors were part of the validation cohort, which consisted of 120 subjects and was separate from the first cohort of about 650 subjects. The chain is built from TRBV7-2 and TRBJ2-7; TRBD2 might be the D (5 bases). Sequencing was done on a sample of PBMCs. The receptor was derived from a man between 18 and 35 years old in good health and CMV-seronegative. The CDR3: CASSLVMGAGQYF. CDR3 in DNA: TGTGCCAGCAGCTTAGTCATGGGAGCTGGGCAGTACTTC.